The following is a T cell receptor beta chain sequence with its context. Naive-designated CD8 cells lacked CD45RO, were positively enriched for CCR7, and omitted terminally differentiated effector memory CD45RA+ cells. Caucasian adults residing in Nashville, Tennessee made up all the donors. These data are taken from a study of shared clonotypes between healthy human individuals. The CDR3 consists of 15 residues. Germline-derived CDR1 and CDR2 are SNHLY and FYNNEI. Between the trimmed V and J ends, which lost 4 bases and 7 bases, there was a span of 17 bases. Deep was the level used in running the assay. It was across several immunoSEQ plates that each subset's genomic DNA was evenly split. Assay used: immunoSEQ multiplex PCR; TCRdb lists only in-frame clones, some missing. Here the sample spans some 2,100,000 clones, 85% to 95% being singletons.

Sequencing was carried out using naive CD8+ T cells from PBMCs. The clonotype originates from a man between 18 and 29 years old in good health. Some clones in this sample may be carry-over from other donors' samples. The V gene is TRBV2, the J gene TRBJ2-1, with D maybe TRBD1 (7 bases). DNA for the CDR3: TGTGCCAGCAGTGGGGGCGGGGACAGTCGAAATGAGCAGTTCTTC. This gives the protein CASSGGGDSRNEQFF.